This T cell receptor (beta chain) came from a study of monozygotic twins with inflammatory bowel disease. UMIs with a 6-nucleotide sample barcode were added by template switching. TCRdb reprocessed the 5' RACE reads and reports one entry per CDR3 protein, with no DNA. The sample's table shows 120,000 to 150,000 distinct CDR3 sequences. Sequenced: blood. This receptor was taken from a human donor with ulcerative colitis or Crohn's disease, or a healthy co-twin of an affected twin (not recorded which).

This CDR3 is CASTPGQVNTEAFF. This chain uses TRBV12-3 or TRBV12-4 with TRBJ1-1; TCRdb's D call of TRBD1 is untestable without DNA. This CDR3 has 14 amino acids.